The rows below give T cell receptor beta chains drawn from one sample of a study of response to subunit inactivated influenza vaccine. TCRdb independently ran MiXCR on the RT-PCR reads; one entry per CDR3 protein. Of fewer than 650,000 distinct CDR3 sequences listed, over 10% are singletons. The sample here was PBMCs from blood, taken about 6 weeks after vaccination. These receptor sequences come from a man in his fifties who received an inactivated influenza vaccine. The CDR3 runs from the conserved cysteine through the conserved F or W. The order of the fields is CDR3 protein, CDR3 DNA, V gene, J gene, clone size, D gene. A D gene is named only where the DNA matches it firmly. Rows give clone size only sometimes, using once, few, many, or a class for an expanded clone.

CDR3 protein: CASSELTANTGELFF
CDR3 DNA: TGTGCCAGCAGCGAACTGACAGCGAACACCGGGGAGCTGTTTTTT
V gene: TRBV5-6
J gene: TRBJ2-2
clone size: many
D gene: NA

CDR3 protein: CASSLGLAGGQGEQFF
CDR3 DNA: TGTGCCAGCAGCCTGGGACTAGCGGGGGGCCAGGGTGAGCAGTTCTTC
V gene: TRBV7-2
J gene: TRBJ2-1
clone size: NA
D gene: TRBD2

CDR3 protein: CASSVPGHGGYTF
CDR3 DNA: TGTGCCAGCTCCGTCCCGGGACACGGGGGCTACACCTTC
V gene: TRBV18
J gene: TRBJ1-2
clone size: NA
D gene: NA

CDR3 protein: CASSLSTGIAETQYF
CDR3 DNA: TGTGCCAGCAGCTTGAGCACAGGGATAGCTGAGACCCAGTACTTC
V gene: TRBV11-2
J gene: TRBJ2-5
clone size: NA
D gene: NA

CDR3 protein: CASSAGLVDLSNEQFF
CDR3 DNA: TGTGCCAGCAGCGCGGGACTAGTAGACCTTAGCAATGAGCAGTTCTTC
V gene: TRBV9
J gene: TRBJ2-1
clone size: few
D gene: TRBD2

CDR3 protein: CASSQQGLYNEQFF
CDR3 DNA: TGTGCCAGCAGCCAACAGGGTCTATACAATGAGCAGTTCTTC
V gene: TRBV3-1
J gene: TRBJ2-1
clone size: few
D gene: NA

CDR3 protein: CASSLVPDREGQPQHF
CDR3 DNA: TGTGCCAGCAGCTTGGTCCCGGACAGGGAAGGCCAGCCCCAGCATTTT
V gene: TRBV5-5
J gene: TRBJ1-5
clone size: NA
D gene: TRBD1

CDR3 protein: CSVAPRVDTDTQYF
CDR3 DNA: TGCAGCGTTGCGCCCAGGGTGGACACAGATACGCAGTATTTT
V gene: TRBV29-1
J gene: TRBJ2-3
clone size: many
D gene: NA

CDR3 protein: CSAREGDSPLHF
CDR3 DNA: TGCAGTGCTAGAGAGGGGGACTCACCCCTCCACTTT
V gene: TRBV20-1
J gene: TRBJ1-6
clone size: many
D gene: NA

CDR3 protein: CASSPRGPRNTEAFF
CDR3 DNA: TGTGCCAGCAGTCCCCGGGGACCCAGGAACACTGAAGCTTTCTTT
V gene: TRBV12-3/TRBV12-4
J gene: TRBJ1-1
clone size: few
D gene: NA

CDR3 protein: CASLKSSGQSYEQYF
CDR3 DNA: TGTGCCAGCCTGAAATCTTCAGGCCAATCCTACGAGCAGTACTTC
V gene: TRBV7-2
J gene: TRBJ2-7
clone size: NA
D gene: NA

CDR3 protein: CASSQSGLAGGPYNEQFF
CDR3 DNA: TGTGCCAGCAGCCAATCGGGACTAGCGGGAGGGCCTTACAATGAGCAGTTCTTC
V gene: TRBV4-2
J gene: TRBJ2-1
clone size: many
D gene: TRBD2

CDR3 protein: CASSLYNREKTFF
CDR3 DNA: TGTGCCAGCAGCTTGTACAACAGGGAGAAAACTTTCTTT
V gene: TRBV7-9
J gene: TRBJ1-1
clone size: NA
D gene: NA

CDR3 protein: CASSPVFNEQFF
CDR3 DNA: TGTGCCAGCAGCCCCGTCTTCAATGAGCAGTTCTTC
V gene: TRBV6-2/TRBV6-3
J gene: TRBJ2-1
clone size: many
D gene: NA

CDR3 protein: CASSQGAGGSYNEQFF
CDR3 DNA: TGCGCCAGCAGCCAAGGGGCGGGTGGCTCCTACAATGAGCAGTTCTTC
V gene: TRBV4-3
J gene: TRBJ2-1
clone size: NA
D gene: NA

CDR3 protein: CASSLASGSADTQNF
CDR3 DNA: TGTGCCAGCAGCTTAGCTAGCGGGAGTGCAGATACGCAGAATTTT
V gene: TRBV7-9
J gene: TRBJ2-3
clone size: NA
D gene: TRBD2

CDR3 protein: CASSLAWGNPSTDTQYF
CDR3 DNA: TGTGCCAGCAGCTTAGCTTGGGGAAATCCCTCAACAGATACGCAGTATTTT
V gene: TRBV7-2
J gene: TRBJ2-3
clone size: NA
D gene: NA

CDR3 protein: CSARDGREFGNEQYF
CDR3 DNA: TGCAGTGCTAGAGATGGTCGGGAGTTCGGGAACGAGCAGTACTTC
V gene: TRBV20-1
J gene: TRBJ2-7
clone size: NA
D gene: NA

CDR3 protein: CASSLRGRDWAQYF
CDR3 DNA: TGTGCCAGCAGCTTAAGAGGGCGGGATTGGGCGCAGTATTTT
V gene: TRBV11-2
J gene: TRBJ2-3
clone size: few
D gene: NA

CDR3 protein: CASSQVLRQLDNSPLHF
CDR3 DNA: TGTGCCAGCAGCCAGGTTCTTAGACAGCTCGATAATTCACCCCTCCACTTT
V gene: TRBV3-1
J gene: TRBJ1-6
clone size: NA
D gene: NA

CDR3 protein: CSVKREGSHEQFF
CDR3 DNA: TGCAGCGTCAAGCGGGAGGGTTCCCATGAGCAGTTCTTC
V gene: TRBV29-1
J gene: TRBJ2-1
clone size: few
D gene: TRBD2

CDR3 protein: CASSSSWEISGANVLTF
CDR3 DNA: TGTGCCAGCAGCAGTAGCTGGGAGATCTCTGGGGCCAACGTCCTGACTTTC
V gene: TRBV3-1
J gene: TRBJ2-6
clone size: many
D gene: NA

CDR3 protein: CASSETVQLFSYEQYF
CDR3 DNA: TGTGCCAGCAGCGAAACCGTCCAGCTCTTCTCCTACGAGCAGTACTTC
V gene: TRBV6-1
J gene: TRBJ2-7
clone size: NA
D gene: NA

CDR3 protein: CASSLSHKNQPQHF
CDR3 DNA: TGTGCCAGCAGCTTAAGCCACAAAAATCAGCCCCAGCATTTT
V gene: TRBV7-2
J gene: TRBJ1-5
clone size: few
D gene: NA

CDR3 protein: CASSSRALGSGELFF
CDR3 DNA: TGTGCCAGCAGCTCCCGAGCCCTGGGGTCCGGGGAGCTGTTTTTT
V gene: TRBV11-1
J gene: TRBJ2-2
clone size: many
D gene: NA

CDR3 protein: CASSLVRLADQETQYF
CDR3 DNA: TGCGCCAGCAGCTTGGTTCGACTAGCGGATCAAGAGACCCAGTACTTC
V gene: TRBV5-1
J gene: TRBJ2-5
clone size: NA
D gene: TRBD2

CDR3 protein: CASRTAYEQYF
CDR3 DNA: TGTGCCAGCCGGACAGCATACGAGCAGTACTTC
V gene: TRBV28
J gene: TRBJ2-7
clone size: few
D gene: NA

CDR3 protein: CASSLANEQFF
CDR3 DNA: TGTGCCAGCAGCTTGGCCAATGAGCAGTTCTTC
V gene: TRBV5-1
J gene: TRBJ2-1
clone size: many
D gene: NA

CDR3 protein: CSAPGDQSYEQYF
CDR3 DNA: TGCAGTGCCCCCGGGGACCAGTCCTACGAGCAGTACTTC
V gene: TRBV20-1
J gene: TRBJ2-7
clone size: NA
D gene: NA

CDR3 protein: CSASAWTSALDHEQFF
CDR3 DNA: TGCAGTGCTAGCGCCTGGACTAGCGCCCTTGACCATGAGCAGTTCTTC
V gene: TRBV20-1
J gene: TRBJ2-1
clone size: NA
D gene: TRBD2

CDR3 protein: CASSLEWSDTGELFF
CDR3 DNA: TGCGCCAGCAGCTTGGAATGGAGTGACACCGGGGAGCTGTTTTTT
V gene: TRBV5-1
J gene: TRBJ2-2
clone size: few
D gene: NA

CDR3 protein: CSALGGRGANVLTF
CDR3 DNA: TGCAGTGCCCTGGGGGGTAGGGGGGCCAACGTCCTGACTTTC
V gene: TRBV20-1
J gene: TRBJ2-6
clone size: NA
D gene: NA

CDR3 protein: CASSHRPKGLAGAYNEQFF
CDR3 DNA: TGTGCCAGCAGCCATCGACCAAAAGGACTAGCGGGGGCCTACAATGAGCAGTTCTTC
V gene: TRBV11-2
J gene: TRBJ2-1
clone size: few
D gene: TRBD2

CDR3 protein: CASSEAGNYGYTF
CDR3 DNA: TGTGCCAGCAGTGAGGCAGGAAACTATGGCTACACCTTC
V gene: TRBV6-1
J gene: TRBJ1-2
clone size: NA
D gene: NA

CDR3 protein: CACFGGSGYGYTF
CDR3 DNA: TGTGCCTGTTTCGGGGGTAGTGGCTATGGCTACACCTTC
V gene: TRBV30
J gene: TRBJ1-2
clone size: NA
D gene: NA

CDR3 protein: CASSYGTSATYEQYF
CDR3 DNA: TGTGCCAGCAGCTATGGGACTAGCGCTACCTACGAGCAGTACTTC
V gene: TRBV7-9
J gene: TRBJ2-7
clone size: NA
D gene: TRBD2

CDR3 protein: CASSLVRQGALNEQFF
CDR3 DNA: TGTGCCAGCAGCTTAGTTCGACAGGGGGCTCTAAATGAGCAGTTCTTC
V gene: TRBV11-2
J gene: TRBJ2-1
clone size: NA
D gene: TRBD1